This TCR beta chain was recovered during a study of Ad26.COV2.S vaccination and SARS-CoV-2 variants (dated by TCRdb to the early 2020s). For the wider study: Donors in the vaccine arm were drawn from COV1001, a phase I-IIa trial of Ad26.COV2.S in healthy adults that was multicentre, randomized, double-blind and placebo-controlled. Trial participants were randomized into five groups of five: low-dose or high-dose Ad26.COV2.S given once or twice, or placebo on both occasions. The specificity and breadth of SARS-CoV-2-reactive T cell receptors after Ad26.COV2.S vaccination were assessed by TCRbeta repertoire sequencing. Ad26.COV2.S was administered intramuscularly at a dose of 5x10^10 or 1x10^11 viral particles, either as one shot or as two shots given 56 days apart. Investigators remained blinded to trial group allocation during experiments and outcome assessment. A total of roughly 32 samples were included in the TCR-sequenced set, comprising roughly 19 Ad26.COV2.S vaccine recipients, 5 placebo recipients and 8 SARS-CoV-2 convalescent individuals. General findings and caveats noted by the study authors: After vaccination, substantial breadth of spike-specific CD8+ and CD4+ T cell responses was reported. The authors noted that total T cell responses may have been underestimated by the TCR breadth and depth analyses. The study was not powered for comparison of responses between vaccine doses or regimens. Comparable non-spike TCR breadth was observed between vaccine and placebo recipients, consistent with only spike being contained in the vaccine. Spike-specific TCR breadth was higher in Ad26.COV2.S recipients than in placebo recipients (P = 0.0014).

Regarding this clone: Its antigen target is currently unknown. There are no base qualities to consult, and no much larger clone falls within one base.

Taken with the paper, the label for treatment or condition translates to: around 19 received Ad26.COV2.S at low or high dose, single or two shots; about 5 received placebo; per-sample allocation not given. For vaccine and placebo recipients, the sequenced repertoires came from samples collected on day 63 after the first injection. Between 29 July and 7 August 2020, Cohort 1b enrolled about 27 adults aged 18-55 years at one site in Boston, USA. As a vaccine, Ad26.COV2.S was a replication-incompetent adenovirus type 26 vector that expressed a prefusion-stabilized SARS-CoV-2 spike protein derived from the original Wuhan strain. The immunoSEQ Assay was used to sequence TCRbeta CDR3 regions. After extraction, genomic DNA underwent amplification by bias-controlled multiplex PCR, followed by high-throughput sequencing. Concerning the study's data processing: To quantify the absolute abundance of every unique TCRbeta CDR3 region, sequences were collapsed and filtered. T cell fraction was estimated by normalization of TCRbeta template counts to usable DNA, with usable DNA being measured through amplification of reference genes present in all nucleated cells. Repertoire TCRs were annotated as SARS-CoV-2-specific when V gene, CDR3 amino acid sequence and J gene were exactly matched to a known reactive TCR set. The reference SARS-CoV-2 TCR set came from MIRA and was filtered for enrichment in COVID-19-positive ImmuneCODE repertoires, removing public or cross-reactive TCRs. Drawing on the MIRA antigens, annotated TCRs were analysed further at the level of specific ORF or position within ORF. Breadth was defined as annotated unique rearrangements over total unique productive rearrangements; depth was the summed frequency of those rearrangements. Group comparisons of TCR breadth used two-sided Wilcoxon rank-sum tests. TCRdb holds this immuneACCESS table with in-frame rearrangements only. Some clones are missing; in checked studies, unresolved V genes explain under half, and the rest has no known cause. For V, J and clone size, that table is used; D and trimming come from the DNA. For this sample the table gives approximately 450,000 clones, of which 80% to 95% were detected only once. The top ten clonotypes cover 12% of the sample.

This TCR was recovered from a person between 18 and 60 years old who received the Ad26.COV2.S COVID-19 vaccine or a placebo. Sequencing used peripheral blood, obtained in a trial of Ad26.COV2.S vaccine versus placebo.

The nucleotide sequence reads TGCGCCAGCAACCCTACTAGCGGGAGGACCTACGAGCAGTACTTC. Its protein reads: CASNPTSGRTYEQYF. The rearranged segments are TRBV5-1 and TRBJ2-7, and 12 bases in between align with TRBD2. Spanning cysteine to phenylalanine, the CDR3 consists of 15 amino acids. The entry retains the CDR3 DNA only, 45 bases that are in frame from base 1. The germline V gene encodes CDR1 SGHRS and CDR2 YFSETQ. At the junction V is shortened by 6 bases and J by 2 bases; bases outside the gene matches: 6. The CDR3 plus the reference TRBV5-1 and TRBJ2-7 genes for the other parts give the full variable domain: KAGVTQTPRYLIKTRGQQVTLSCSPISGHRSVSWYQQTPGQGLQFLFEYFSETQRNKGNFPGRFSGRQFSNSRSEMNVSTLELGDSALYLCASNPTSGRTYEQYFGPGTRLTVT.